What follows are 27 T cell receptor beta chains derived from one specimen sequenced in a study of early T cells in non-severe SARS-CoV-2 infection. TCRdb used MiXCR to reprocess the 5' RACE reads, holding one entry per CDR3 protein. The sample lists roughly 40,000 distinct CDR3 sequences, about 6.5% occurring once. Material: whole blood, obtained at baseline. The receptors originated from an adult who was a healthcare worker with PCR-confirmed SARS-CoV-2 infection or an uninfected control (not recorded which).

This clonotype was counted ten times or more. The chain couples TRBV7-9 to TRBJ2-2; D possibly uses TRBD1 or TRBD2 (5 bases each). V shed 4 bases and J shed 5 bases, with 17 bases lying between them. Looked up from germline, CDR1 is SEHNR and CDR2 is FQNEAQ (reference sequence). The CDR3 is 16 amino acids. CDR3 DNA sequence: TGTGCCAGCAGCTCCCGGGGAGCTGGGGGTACCGGGGAGCTGTTTTTT. It yields the protein CASSSRGAGGTGELFF.

This clonotype has just a few counts. The chain recombines TRBV2 with TRBJ2-1; D gene uncertain. The V gene lost 1 base and the J gene lost 4 bases, with 2 bases spanning the gap. Germline assignment: CDR1 SNHLY and CDR2 FYNNEI. The CDR3 sequence is 12 residues long. The CDR3 DNA follows: TGTGCCAGCAGTGAAGAGTACAATGAGCAGTTCTTC. Translating it yields CASSEEYNEQFF.

This clonotype has more than one count but fewer than ten. V and J are TRBV12-3 or TRBV12-4 and TRBJ1-1; D is unresolved. This CDR3 contains 14 residues. With 2 bases removed from V and 1 base from J, the gap between germline ends came to 8 bases. CDR3 sequence reads: CASSLKQRNTEAFF. The DNA for the CDR3 is TGTGCCAGCAGTTTAAAGCAGAGGAACACTGAAGCTTTCTTT.

The gene calls are TRBV7-8 and TRBJ2-1, with D unclear. This CDR3 has 16 amino acids. V lost 6 bases, J lost 0 bases, and 15 bases lay in between. Germline assignment: CDR1 SGHVS and CDR2 FQNEAQ. CDR3 region: CASSSDSSPSYNEQFF. The DNA of the CDR3 is TGTGCCAGCAGTTCCGACTCTTCCCCCTCCTACAATGAGCAGTTCTTC.

Only a few counts were recorded for this clonotype. The chain employs TRBV20-1 and TRBJ2-2, with a tentative D call TRBD1 (5 bases). V gave up 3 bases and J gave up 0 bases, with 8 bases separating them. This CDR3 has 14 amino acids. Germline CDR1 and CDR2: DFQATT and SNEGSKA (reference sequence). The CDR3 region is CSARSRANTGELFF. Written as DNA, the CDR3 is TGCAGTGCTAGGTCCAGGGCGAACACCGGGGAGCTGTTTTTT.

This clonotype was counted ten times or more. This chain connects TRBV7-2 to TRBJ1-6, with D maybe TRBD1 (5 bases). The CDR3 has 14 residues. Germline loops: CDR1 SGHTA, CDR2 FQGNSA. Trimming removed 2 bases from V and 7 bases from J, with 9 bases in between. Here the CDR3 reads CASSLTTVNSPLHF. The CDR3 DNA sequence: TGTGCCAGCAGCTTAACGACAGTCAATTCACCCCTCCACTTT.

The table lists this clonotype with many counts. V and J are TRBV5-6 and TRBJ2-6; D is unclear. CDR1 and CDR2 from the germline V gene are SGHDT and YYEEEE. Between the trimmed V and J ends, which lost 4 bases and 4 bases, there was a span of 15 bases. This CDR3 is built from 16 residues. CDR3 nucleotide sequence: TGTGCCAGCAGCGATAAACTCGAAGGAGGGGCCAACGTCCTGACTTTC. Translating gives CASSDKLEGGANVLTF.

This clonotype was detected only a few times. The chain carries TRBV5-1 and TRBJ1-6; 8 bases match TRBD1. There are 14 residues in the CDR3. Losses at the gene ends were 4 bases for V and 6 bases for J; bases not matched to a gene: 3. Germline loops: CDR1 SGHRS, CDR2 YFSETQ. The CDR3 loop is CASSIGQGNSPLHF. The DNA of the CDR3 is TGCGCCAGCAGCATAGGACAGGGTAATTCACCCCTCCACTTT.

This clonotype was observed at least ten times. The genes are TRBV14 and TRBJ2-5; TRBD1 aligns across 8 bases. Germline CDR1 reads SGHDN; CDR2 reads FVKESK. The junction had 10 bases not matched to a gene; V was cut back by 0 bases and J by 7 bases. CDR3 length equals 16 residues. The CDR3 sequence: CASSQDRQGSVGTQYF. CDR3 DNA: TGTGCCAGCAGCCAAGATAGACAGGGGAGCGTCGGGACCCAGTACTTC.

This clonotype was seen more than once but under ten times. The genes are TRBV7-2 and TRBJ2-7; D not certain. Per germline, CDR1 SGHTA and CDR2 FQGNSA. The V and J ends lost 5 bases and 0 bases respectively, with 11 bases between them. The CDR3 consists of 14 residues. CDR3: CASSVGSHSYEQYF. The CDR3 nucleotides are TGTGCCAGCAGCGTAGGTTCTCACTCCTACGAGCAGTACTTC. Together with reference TRBV7-2 and TRBJ2-7, the CDR3 gives the full variable domain: GAGVSQSPSNKVTEKGKDVELRCDPISGHTALYWYRQSLGQGLEFLIYFQGNSAPDKSGLPSDRFSAERTGGSVSTLTIQRTQQEDSAVYLCASSVGSHSYEQYFGPGTRLTVT.

There are a few counts of this clonotype. The chain employs TRBV7-6 and TRBJ2-1; no firm D call. Germline V CDR1 and CDR2: SGHVS, FNYEAQ. The ends were cut back, 5 bases at V and 8 bases at J, with 13 bases in the middle. This CDR3 is 13 amino acids long. The CDR3 spells CASSPTLGYEQFF. In DNA form, the CDR3 reads TGTGCCAGCAGCCCGACTCTAGGGTATGAGCAGTTCTTC.

V gene TRBV7-3 combines with J gene TRBJ1-1; 9 nucleotides line up with TRBD1. CDR3 length: 15 amino acids. Unmatched junction bases numbered 8, after V lost 5 bases and J lost 4 bases. In germline, CDR1 is SGHTA, CDR2 FQGTGA. The CDR3 nucleotides are TGTGCCAGCAGCCCGGGACAGGGATATAGCACTGAAGCTTTCTTT. This sequence encodes CASSPGQGYSTEAFF.

This clonotype was detected many times. The CDR3 is CASRAGQNYGYTF. The CDR3 DNA is TGTGCCAGCAGGGCCGGGCAGAACTATGGCTACACCTTC. This chain uses TRBV6-1 with TRBJ1-2; D is ambiguous. The germline V gene encodes CDR1 MNHNS and CDR2 SASEGT. Trimming took off 6 bases at V and 2 bases at J, with 10 bases between the two ends. This CDR3 has 13 amino acids.

This clonotype was found many times. The gene calls are TRBV28 and TRBJ2-5; possible D gene TRBD1, 6 bases. Trimming stripped 3 bases from V and 5 bases from J, with 16 bases between. The germline V gene has CDR1 MDHEN and CDR2 SYDVKM. This CDR3 has 15 amino acids. For the CDR3, the DNA is TGTGCCAGCAGTTTTCCCAGGGGCCAGGCGGAGACCCAGTACTTC. The encoded protein is CASSFPRGQAETQYF.

By share, this clonotype counts as medium-sized. The J gene is TRBJ1-1, the V gene TRBV12-3 or TRBV12-4; TRBD1 is a possible D gene (6 bases). V gave up 7 bases and J gave up 1 base, with 13 bases separating them. This CDR3 has 14 residues. The CDR3 sequence is CASIAGAKNTEAFF. The CDR3 nucleotides are TGTGCCAGCATAGCGGGGGCTAAGAACACTGAAGCTTTCTTT.

In its sample, this clonotype was seen many times. The V and J genes are TRBV12-3 or TRBV12-4 and TRBJ1-3; D is unresolved. The CDR3 is 13 residues long. V lost 8 bases to trimming and J lost 0 bases, with 8 bases between them. Here the CDR3 reads CASLPVSGNTIYF. The CDR3 DNA follows: TGTGCCAGCCTTCCAGTCTCTGGAAACACCATATATTTT.

In this sample, this clonotype turned up many times. The chain joins TRBV14 to TRBJ1-6, with D maybe TRBD1 (6 bases). V was clipped by 0 bases and J by 8 bases, with 11 bases between them. CDR1 and CDR2 from the germline V gene are SGHDN and FVKESK. This CDR3 spans 15 amino acids. The CDR3 sequence is CASSQDPGHDSPLHF. The CDR3 DNA is TGTGCCAGCAGCCAAGATCCGGGACATGATTCACCCCTCCACTTT.

This clonotype has only a few counts. This chain uses TRBV30 with TRBJ2-1; TRBD2 might be the D (5 bases). The CDR3 runs to 18 residues. The V gene's germline CDR1 is GTSNPN and CDR2 SVGIG (reference sequence). V lost 2 bases and J 8 bases, leaving 28 bases between the germline ends. This CDR3 reads CAWSPLLNQRLDVYEQFF. CDR3 bases: TGTGCCTGGAGTCCCCTCCTAAACCAGCGGCTCGACGTCTATGAGCAGTTCTTC.

This clonotype has ten or more counts. The chain recombines TRBV11-2 with TRBJ2-3; D is unclear. The length of the CDR3 is 13 residues. Germline CDR1 and CDR2: SGHAT and FQNNGV. The germline V and J ends were trimmed by 4 bases and 4 bases, with 9 bases remaining between them. The CDR3 nucleotides read TGTGCCAGCAGCTCCCTCTACCCAGATACGCAGTATTTT. This translates into CASSSLYPDTQYF.

There are many counts of this clonotype. The genes are TRBV29-1 and TRBJ1-2; perhaps TRBD1 as D (6 bases). This CDR3 comprises 13 residues. The V gene's germline CDR1 is SQVTM and CDR2 ANQGSEA. Trimming removed 6 bases from V and 2 bases from J, with 13 bases in between. The CDR3 bases are TGCAGCGTCCAGGCAGGGGAAAACTATGGCTACACCTTC. Translation: CSVQAGENYGYTF. Full variable domain (remainder filled in from reference TRBV29-1 and TRBJ1-2): SAVISQKPSRDICQRGTSLTIQCQVDSQVTMMFWYRQQPGQSLTLIATANQGSEATYESGFVIDKFPISRPNLTFSTLTVSNMSPEDSSIYLCSVQAGENYGYTFGSGTRLTVV.

At least ten counts were recorded for this clonotype. The chain carries TRBV7-8 and TRBJ1-1; weak D call: TRBD1 (6 bases). There are 16 residues in the CDR3. Per the germline V gene, CDR1 is SGHVS and CDR2 is FQNEAQ. Trimming stripped 1 base from V and 2 bases from J, with 14 bases between. The CDR3 nucleotides are TGTGCCAGCAGCTTAGTGGGGGCGCGGGTCAACACTGAAGCTTTCTTT. This sequence encodes CASSLVGARVNTEAFF.

This clonotype was counted ten times or more. This chain uses TRBV12-3 or TRBV12-4 with TRBJ1-1; D remains ambiguous. The V gene lost 3 bases and the J gene lost 4 bases, with 3 bases spanning the gap. The CDR3 is 11 residues long. This chain's CDR3 is CASSFGTEAFF. The CDR3 DNA sequence: TGTGCCAGCAGTTTTGGCACTGAAGCTTTCTTT.

Many counts were recorded for this clonotype. The rearrangement links TRBV29-1 to TRBJ2-7; 7 nucleotides line up with TRBD1. The V gene's germline CDR1 is SQVTM and CDR2 ANQGSEA. This CDR3 spans 14 amino acids. Trimming cost V 4 bases and J 4 bases; bases outside gene matches: 10. The CDR3 protein is CSVGVVGTVYEQYF. CDR3 DNA: TGCAGCGTTGGAGTCGTAGGGACAGTATACGAGCAGTACTTC.

This clonotype has just a few counts. The chain is built from TRBV20-1 and TRBJ2-1; D might be TRBD2 (5 bases). CDR3 length: 15 amino acids. With 0 bases removed from V and 8 bases from J, the gap between germline ends came to 17 bases. Germline V gene lookup returns CDR1 DFQATT and CDR2 SNEGSKA (reference sequence). CDR3 sequence: CSARDPVERIDEQFF. CDR3 sequence (DNA): TGCAGTGCTAGAGATCCAGTAGAGCGGATCGATGAGCAGTTCTTC.

This clonotype was recorded at least ten times. This rearrangement joins TRBV5-5 to TRBJ2-2, with D unresolved. Trimming removed 0 bases at V and 7 bases at J, with 13 bases between. In germline, CDR1 is SGHKS, CDR2 YYEKEE (reference sequence). The CDR3 loop spans 15 amino acids. The CDR3 reads CASSLAAALGGELFF. The CDR3 bases are TGTGCCAGCAGCTTGGCTGCGGCGCTAGGCGGGGAGCTGTTTTTT.

This clonotype was counted at least ten times. The chain employs TRBV20-1 and TRBJ1-6; D is undetermined. The germline V gene has CDR1 DFQATT and CDR2 SNEGSKA (reference sequence). CDR3 length: 14 amino acids. V gave up 5 bases and J gave up 6 bases, with 14 bases separating them. Written as DNA, the CDR3 is TGCAGTGCTCCCGTAGGTCCCTCTAATTCACCCCTCCACTTT. Translating gives CSAPVGPSNSPLHF.

This clonotype was detected ten times or more. The chain employs TRBV7-9 and TRBJ2-5, with TRBD2 matching 10 bases. CDR3 size: 15 residues. The germline CDR1 and CDR2 sequences are SEHNR and FQNEAQ (reference sequence). V dropped 6 bases and J dropped 4; count of bases not matched to a gene: 8. In DNA, the CDR3 is TGTGCCAGCAGACGAACCACTAGCGGGGTAGAGACCCAGTACTTC. Protein sequence: CASRRTTSGVETQYF. Together with reference TRBV7-9 and TRBJ2-5, the CDR3 gives the full variable domain: DTGVSQNPRHKITKRGQNVTFRCDPISEHNRLYWYRQTLGQGPEFLTYFQNEAQLEKSRLLSDRFSAERPKGSFSTLEIQRTEQGDSAMYLCASRRTTSGVETQYFGPGTRLLVL.